Following are 5 T cell receptor beta chains from one sample sequenced in a study of lymphopenia after photon versus proton radiotherapy. Method: immunoSEQ multiplex PCR; TCRdb's copy keeps in-frame clones and lacks some. Of around 64,000 clones in the sample, roughly 87% were seen once. Here the sequenced sample was peripheral blood, taken from a patient treated with proton-based radiotherapy. Receptor source: a man older than 75 with esophageal cancer.

The chain recombines TRBV25-1 with TRBJ2-3; 8 bases are a match to TRBD2. Germline V gene sequence: CDR1 MGHDK, CDR2 SYGVNS. The CDR3 runs to 16 residues. The junction had 3 bases not matched to a gene; V was cut back by 0 bases and J by 1 base. The CDR3 DNA reads TGTGCCAGCAGTGAATACGGGCGGGGGGGCACAGATACGCAGTATTTT. Translating it yields CASSEYGRGGTDTQYF. The full variable domain, in which reference TRBV25-1 and TRBJ2-3 provide the parts outside the CDR3, is EADIYQTPRYLVIGTGKKITLECSQTMGHDKMYWYQQDPGMELHLIHYSYGVNSTEKGDLSSESTVSRIRTEHFPLTLESARPSHTSQYLCASSEYGRGGTDTQYFGPGTRLTVL.

This clone came up once. This chain connects TRBV7-3 to TRBJ1-1; D remains unclear. V dropped 5 bases and J dropped 0 bases, with 13 bases sitting between them. Germline lookup yields CDR1 SGHTA and CDR2 FQGTGA. The CDR3 is 15 residues long. The CDR3 DNA follows: TGTGCCAGCAGCCCAAGAGGGAATCTGAACACTGAAGCTTTCTTT. Translated: CASSPRGNLNTEAFF.

V gene TRBV4-3 combines with J gene TRBJ2-1; TRBD2 matches at 10 bases. Per germline, CDR1 LGHNA and CDR2 YSLEER. After removal of 4 bases from V and 10 bases from J, the junction contained 10 bases not matched to a gene. There are 15 residues in the CDR3. CDR3 loop: CASSPLAGEVGEQFF. The CDR3 DNA is TGCGCCAGCAGCCCCCTAGCGGGGGAGGTTGGGGAGCAGTTCTTC.

This clone appeared once. The chain combines TRBV27 with TRBJ2-1, with D possibly matching TRBD2 (7 bases). Germline V gives CDR1 MNHEY, CDR2 SMNVEV (reference sequence). Trimming removed 4 bases from V and 2 bases from J, with 21 bases in between. The CDR3 runs to 18 residues. CDR3: CASSSISGAGVPYNEQFF. The CDR3 DNA follows: TGTGCCAGCAGTTCTATCTCAGGGGCGGGAGTCCCCTACAATGAGCAGTTCTTC.

The chain is built from TRBV21-1 and TRBJ2-7; TRBD1 was called by the table and not checked on the DNA. TRBV21-1 is noted as a pseudogene. The CDR3 runs 14 residues. This CDR3 reads CASSKNRAVYEQYF. In DNA form, the CDR3 reads TGTGCCAGCAGCAAAAACAGGGCGGTCTACGAGCAGTACTTC.